The text below deals with one T cell receptor beta chain. What this receptor recognizes is not known. No much larger clone is present one base from it, and per-base qualities are unavailable. In total, over 600 healthy bone marrow donors made up the cohort. Cohort members were all nominally healthy when sampled, although unrecorded immune exposures were likely present. The donor tested CMV seronegative and was one of the 352 seronegative cohort members. Each donor provided a peripheral blood sample, and peripheral blood mononuclear cells were used for TCR beta sequencing. The Qiagen DNeasy Blood Extraction Kit was used to extract genomic DNA from the blood cell samples. The germline V gene encodes CDR1 ENHRY and CDR2 SYGVKD. Trimming removed 3 bases from V and 0 bases from J, leaving 7 bases between the germline ends. The CDR3 covers 14 residues, taking in both the cysteine and the phenylalanine. Only the CDR3 region is kept as DNA, spanning 42 bases read in frame from base 1.

Receptor libraries were prepared by the immunoSEQ multiplex PCR assay. The multiplex PCR relied on a mix of 60 forward primers for TCR Vbeta segments and 13 reverse primers for TCR Jbeta segments. A multiplex PCR assay on genomic DNA amplified the CDR3 region of rearranged TCR beta genes. The Illumina HiSeq System was used to sequence the amplified TCR beta libraries as 87-base-pair reads. The paper's data handling went like this. Across the 640 or so repertoires, a later analysis counted about 81 million unique TCR beta chains, 9.5 million to 13 million of which were shared by at least two donors. A nearest-neighbor algorithm error-corrected the raw reads and collapsed the reads into unique sequences, merging closely related sequences to remove PCR and sequencing errors. V, D and J gene segments were assigned by aligning CDR3 sequences to IMGT reference sequences. For a sequence to be retained, a match of at least six nucleotides was required to both a V gene segment and a J gene segment. Rearrangements were called productive when the CDR3 lacked stop codons and stayed in frame with V and J; all others were non-productive. CDR3 was defined according to IMGT convention as the region running from the second conserved V-encoded cysteine to the conserved J-encoded phenylalanine. The earlier analysis of about 570 of the donors excluded any sequence lacking an unambiguous match to a single V gene segment. An earlier analysis of a few hundred of the donors called V segments functional above 56.7% productive rearrangements and segregating when the between-donor standard deviation exceeded 5%. A statistical classification framework was built for diagnosing cytomegalovirus status from the catalog of TCR beta chain sequences. V and J gene assignment, in a later analysis, came from comparing TCR nucleotide sequences with IMGT/GENE-DB human TR gene sequences. Using the TCRdist pipeline, a later analysis assigned CDR3 sequences along with most-parsimonious VDJ recombination scenarios. In a later analysis, each TCR beta chain was defined by its CDR3 amino acid sequence together with its V-gene family, and reads without a unique V-gene family were excluded. To address suspected cross-contamination and a sequencing artifact, a later analysis removed approximately 600 highly shared, low-generation-probability nucleotide sequences. For each public chain, a later analysis derived a clonal expansion index from normalized ranks of inferred template counts within each repertoire. Generation probabilities in a later analysis came from a VDJ recombination model fitted to out-of-frame rearrangements, and those results were checked against IGoR. Hypergeometric tests were used in a later analysis to score TCR-TCR, TCR-HLA and TCR-CMV co-occurrence, with a repertoire-size bias correction applied to the TCR pairs. A later analysis estimated false discovery rates by permuting HLA or CMV assignments 20 times. In a later analysis, co-occurring TCRs were grouped using DBSCAN, and TCRdist sequence similarity was added for clustering within HLA-allele-positive subsets. Repertoires with fewer than 30,000 or more than 120,000 public chains, plus five repertoires with anomalous nucleotide sharing, were excluded from co-occurrence clustering. As stored in TCRdb, this immuneACCESS dataset retains in-frame rearrangements with V and J assigned. A fraction of the clones does not appear; measured against another copy, unresolved V genes explain less than half of the discrepancy, and the remainder lacks a known reason. V, J and clone size were drawn from that table, and D and trimming were deduced from the DNA. This sample is represented by more than 120,000 clones; 75% to 90% of them were singletons. Roughly 2.8% of the sample is held by the ten biggest clonotypes.

This sample was taken from a study of cytomegalovirus exposure and HLA in healthy donors (TCRdb year 2017). For the wider study: In an earlier analysis of approximately 640 of the donors, 250 to 300 Gb of sequence data and 90 million to 120 million unique TCR beta sequences from about 190 million T cells were reported. An early release that covered fewer than 750 HLA-typed donors contained approximately 300 gigabases of sequencing data and tens of millions of unique TCR sequences. Among the approximately 400 genotyped donors, around 81% belonged to the genetic ancestry cluster associated with self-reported Caucasian donors. The study aimed to test whether signatures of past pathogen exposure could be identified by cataloging public T cell receptors. The T cell repertoires of some 700 subjects were profiled by immunosequencing and related to cytomegalovirus serostatus. In addition to the first cohort of around 670 subjects, a separate validation cohort of approximately 130 different subjects was used. To predict cytomegalovirus infection status, the study combined high-throughput TCR immunosequencing, statistical association of individual TCRs with disease status, and machine learning. A later analysis re-examined previously published TCR beta repertoires from more than 600 donors and added high-resolution HLA genotyping to investigate patterns of TCR occurrence. The later analysis used no new phenotypic data to find candidate immune exposures, relying instead on TCR beta sequences and their occurrence across donors. To decide whether each TCR beta V gene segment behaved as functional or pseudogenic, an earlier analysis of approximately 620 of the donors relied on high-throughput TCR beta sequencing. Donor age, sex, ethnicity and CMV serostatus were compiled alongside the repertoire data. In a later genetic analysis, genome-wide SNP genotypes for about 65% of the 666 donors were used, and that subset was treated as a discovery cohort. All discovery cohort repertoires had been generated using a single sequencing platform. Class I and class II HLA loci were covered by the typing at four-digit resolution. The number of donors typed differed by locus, with roughly 629-640 for A, B, C, DRB1 and DQB1, approximately 500 for DQA1, 606 for DPA1, and over 400 for DPB1. Four to six DR-DQ haplotypes were handled as single units for association and clustering because linkage in the cohort was strong. Among a few hundred genotyped donors of the cohort, an average of approximately 230,000 unique TCR beta nucleotide sequences were sequenced per donor, about a sixth of them non-productive. Results and caveats for the whole study, not just this receptor: Roughly uniform sequencing depth across donors was assumed in presence/absence analyses, although this assumption may not hold. Because HLA typing was unavailable for some donors at each locus, only the typed subset was used in association tests. The cohort was sequenced for TCR beta chains only, and without alpha or paired-chain data the features that could be detected were limited. The sequencing pipeline was judged likely to have produced a cluster of highly shared sequence variants as a technical artifact. In a later analysis, most CMV-associated TCR beta chains were found to appear HLA-restricted, with HLA associations seemingly driven largely by CMV exposure. Linkage disequilibrium might explain the correlated functional status among segregating V segments, but an unknown experimental factor could not be excluded. The classifier was reported to diagnose cytomegalovirus status with high specificity and sensitivity in both the original and validation cohorts. A further reported finding was that TCR beta sequences accurately predicted the HLA-A and HLA-B alleles for most subjects in the first cohort. Assigning TCR associations to individual alleles was difficult when HLA alleles, especially DR and DQ, strongly co-occurred. Specific HLA alleles were associated with roughly 17,000 TCR beta sequences at a false discovery rate of 0.05 in a later analysis. Because the 87-base-pair reads could not distinguish some IMGT-functional V segments, including TRBV6-2 and TRBV6-3, those segments were excluded. Broadly in line with IMGT annotations, most TCR beta V segments showed up in productive rearrangements about 87% or about 30% of the time in an earlier analysis of approximately 600 of the donors. A later genetic analysis reported fewer N-insertions in productive TCRs among donors in an Asian-associated ancestry cluster than the approximately 700-donor mean. Compared with equally common non-associated chains, HLA-associated TCR beta chains in a later analysis were more clonally expanded and had lower generation probabilities. Because counts were too low, seventeen rarely observed V segments, including chromosome 9 orphons, were excluded from the earlier analysis of several hundred of the donors. For the cohort, immune exposure information was limited to CMV serostatus. A few of the identified cytomegalovirus-associated TCR beta chains were confirmed in vitro to be specific for cytomegalovirus antigens. According to the authors, the approach could potentially be generalized to other disease states and immunological phenotypes. A later analysis found that TCR association rates varied across HLA loci, with DRB1 alleles showing the most associated TCRs and HLA-C alleles the fewest. A total of roughly 160 TCR beta chains were listed by the study as associated with cytomegalovirus. An association between a missense DCLRE1C variant and V-gene and J-gene trimming of TCR beta chains was found in a later genetic analysis and replicated in an independent cohort. A later analysis reported that several top co-occurrence clusters appeared linked to parvovirus B19, influenza, CMV and Epstein-Barr virus. Most TCR sequences were observed very rarely across donors, whereas some public TCRs were present in many individuals.

The rearranged segments are TRBV10-3 and TRBJ2-3, with a weak D call of TRBD2 (5 bases match). The TCR originated in a woman in her thirties in good health and CMV-seronegative. Sequencing was done on a sample of PBMCs. The nucleotide sequence is given as TGTGCCATCAGTGACCGGGATAGCACAGATACGCAGTATTTT. It encodes CAISDRDSTDTQYF.